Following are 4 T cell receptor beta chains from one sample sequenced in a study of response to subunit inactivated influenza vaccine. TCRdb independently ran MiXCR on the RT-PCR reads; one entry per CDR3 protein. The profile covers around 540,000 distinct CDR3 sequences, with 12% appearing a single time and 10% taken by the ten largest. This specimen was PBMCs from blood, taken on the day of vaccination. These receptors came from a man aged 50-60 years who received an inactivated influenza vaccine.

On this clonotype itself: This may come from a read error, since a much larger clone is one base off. The chain's CDR3 is CAISFGSGQPQHF. In DNA, the CDR3 is TGTGCCATCAGTTTTGGGTCTGGTCAGCCCCAGCATTTT. The V and J genes are TRBV12-3 or TRBV12-4 and TRBJ1-5, with D unclear. The CDR3 sequence is 13 residues long.

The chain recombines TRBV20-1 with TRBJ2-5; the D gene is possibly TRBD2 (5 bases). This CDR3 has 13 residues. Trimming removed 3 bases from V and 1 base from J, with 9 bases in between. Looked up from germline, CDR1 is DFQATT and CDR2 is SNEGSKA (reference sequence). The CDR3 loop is CSASSETQETQYF. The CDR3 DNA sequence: TGCAGTGCTAGTAGCGAGACCCAAGAGACCCAGTACTTC.

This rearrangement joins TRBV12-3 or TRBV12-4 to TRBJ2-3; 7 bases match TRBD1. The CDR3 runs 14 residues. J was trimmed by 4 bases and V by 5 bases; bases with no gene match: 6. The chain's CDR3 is CASSTGTVPDTQYF. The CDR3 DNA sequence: TGTGCCAGCAGTACCGGGACAGTCCCAGATACGCAGTATTTT.

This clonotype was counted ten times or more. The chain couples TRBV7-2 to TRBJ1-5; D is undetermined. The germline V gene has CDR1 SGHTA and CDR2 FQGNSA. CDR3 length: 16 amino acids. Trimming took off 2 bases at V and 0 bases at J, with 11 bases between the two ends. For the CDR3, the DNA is TGTGCCAGCAGCTTACTCGTCGCGTCTAGCAATCAGCCCCAGCATTTT. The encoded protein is CASSLLVASSNQPQHF.